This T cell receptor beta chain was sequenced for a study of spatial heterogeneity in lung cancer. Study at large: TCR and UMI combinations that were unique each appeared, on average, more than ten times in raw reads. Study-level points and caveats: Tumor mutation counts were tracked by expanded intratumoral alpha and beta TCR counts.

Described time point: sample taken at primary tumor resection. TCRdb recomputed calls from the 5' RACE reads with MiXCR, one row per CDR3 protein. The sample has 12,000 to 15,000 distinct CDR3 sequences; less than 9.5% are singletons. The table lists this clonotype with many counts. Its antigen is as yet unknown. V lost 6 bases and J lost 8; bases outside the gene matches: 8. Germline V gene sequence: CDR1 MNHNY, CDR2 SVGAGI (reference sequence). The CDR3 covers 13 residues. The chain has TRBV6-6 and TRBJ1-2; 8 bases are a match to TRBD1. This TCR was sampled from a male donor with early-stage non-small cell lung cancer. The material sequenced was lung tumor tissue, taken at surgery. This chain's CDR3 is CASSSRTGNGYTF. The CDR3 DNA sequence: TGTGCCAGCAGCTCCAGGACAGGGAACGGCTACACCTTC.